This section outlines one T cell receptor (beta chain) sequence together with its context. This record belongs to a study of metastatic and nonmetastatic thyroid tumors. Study summary: Both malignant and benign thyroid patients supplied peripheral blood and tumor or nodule tissue samples, across which the repertoires of these patients were then compared.

Methods used by the authors: Between-group CDR3 differences, defined by clinicopathological status, yielded a distant-metastasis classifier for papillary thyroid cancer. From the PCR reads, TCRdb re-called clones with MiXCR. The V and J calls and clone size come from TCRdb's table, not from the authors' own analysis. The table lists about 38,000 clones, less than 60% of them singletons. Thyroid surgery took place with no prior treatment in any patient. The sample taken for sequencing was tumor tissue. This receptor was identified in a male donor with papillary thyroid cancer or a benign thyroid nodule (not recorded which). Some clones in this sample may be carry-over from other donors' samples.

The CDR3 DNA reads as TGTGCCAGCAGTCCAACCCCTGGGGCTAGCGGGGGACTACGCACAGATACGCAGTATTTT. It codes for CASSPTPGASGGLRTDTQYF. The chain is built from TRBV14 and TRBJ2-3; the match to TRBD2 covers 10 bases. The germline V gene encodes CDR1 SGHDN and CDR2 FVKESK. This CDR3 contains 20 residues. With V trimmed by 6 bases and J by 1 base, 19 bases remained unmatched.